Listed here are 24 T cell receptor beta chains from one sample, sequenced in a study of T cell clonality in common variable immunodeficiency. Assay: immunoSEQ multiplex PCR; the TCRdb copy retains only in-frame clones and omits some. This record lists 35,000 to 55,000 clones, none seen once only, and the top ten clones contain about 0.73%. The sample was peripheral blood mononuclear cells. The receptors originated from a person aged 18 to 70 in good health.

This clone came up many times. The read comes to an end 3 residues before the CDR3 does, leaving the germline J gene to fill in the end. This chain joins TRBV20-1 and TRBJ1-1; D unresolved. Germline CDR1 is DFQATT and CDR2 is SNEGSKA (reference sequence). Trimming pared 0 bases from V and 0 bases from J, leaving 8 bases between. This CDR3 comprises 14 residues. The chain's CDR3 is CSARDLIMNTEAFF. The sequenced CDR3 bases are TGCAGTGCTAGAGATCTTATAATGAACACTGAA.

The sample holds many counts of this clone. The read ends 3 residues shy of where the CDR3 ends; the end is completed using the germline J gene. V gene TRBV30 combines with J gene TRBJ2-5; the match to TRBD1 covers 7 bases. The CDR3 is 15 amino acids. CDR1 GTSNPN and CDR2 SVGIG come from the germline V gene (reference sequence). V lost 7 bases and J lost 1; bases outside the gene matches: 12. The part of the CDR3 DNA that was read is TGTGCCTCTACTCGGGACAGAACGACCCAAGAGACC. It codes for CASTRDRTTQET. The whole CDR3 reads CASTRDRTTQETQYF.

This clone occurred many times. The read comes to an end 3 residues before the CDR3 does, leaving the germline J gene to fill in the end. The chain is built from TRBV5-1 and TRBJ2-7; TRBD1 matches 9 bases. V was pared by 0 bases and J by 5 bases, with 3 bases of the junction left unmatched. The CDR3 spans 14 residues. Germline V gene lookup returns CDR1 SGHRS and CDR2 YFSETQ. Incomplete CDR3 DNA: TGCGCCAGCAGCTTGGCCGGGGACAGGGACGAG. As protein: CASSLAGDRDE. The full CDR3 sequence reads CASSLAGDRDEQYF.

This clone was detected ten times or more. Coverage ceases 3 residues before the CDR3 finishes, and the germline J gene fills in the end. The chain couples TRBV10-1 to TRBJ2-1; 10 positions match TRBD2. Germline-derived CDR1 and CDR2 are WNHNN and SYGVQD (reference sequence). Unmatched junction bases numbered 1, after V lost 0 bases and J lost 2 bases. The CDR3 spans 16 residues. CDR3 DNA (partial): TGCGCCAGCAGTGAGTCTAGCGGGGGGACCTACAATGAG. This translates into CASSESSGGTYNE. The entire CDR3 is CASSESSGGTYNEQFF.

The table lists this clone with many counts. Sequencing ends 3 residues short of the CDR3 end; the germline J gene provides the rest. The V gene is TRBV2, the J gene TRBJ1-2; TRBD1 is a possible D gene (6 bases). The CDR3 length is 12 residues. Germline V gene sequence: CDR1 SNHLY, CDR2 FYNNEI. The CDR3 DNA, read in part, is TGTGCCACCCAGGGGCCCAGGGACGGC. The encoded protein is CATQGPRDG. From start to end, the CDR3 is CATQGPRDGYTF.

At least ten counts were recorded for this clone. The read ends 3 residues early relative to the CDR3; the germline J gene fills the gap. This chain uses TRBV5-1 with TRBJ1-1, with TRBD1 matching 10 bases. Germline-derived CDR1 and CDR2 are SGHRS and YFSETQ. The V and J ends lost 0 bases and 1 base, in that order; junction bases with no gene match: 0. The CDR3 extends over 15 amino acids. CDR3 bases read: TGCGCCAGCAGCTTGGGACAGGGGGCGAACACTGAA. The encoded protein is CASSLGQGANTE. In full, the CDR3 is CASSLGQGANTEAFF.

This clone was observed many times. The DNA ends 3 residues before the CDR3 does, and the rest of the CDR3 is filled in from the germline J gene. The chain couples TRBV19 to TRBJ1-4, with D maybe TRBD1 (5 bases). The V gene lost 1 base and the J gene lost 4 bases, with 10 bases spanning the gap. This CDR3 comprises 15 residues. CDR1 is LNHDA, CDR2 SQIVND, per germline (reference sequence). CDR3 residues: CASSIGGRDNEKLFF. The CDR3 DNA, read in part, is TGTGCCAGTAGTATAGGTGGCAGGGATAATGAAAAA.

This clone was seen repeatedly, ten times or more. Sequencing ends 3 residues short of the CDR3 end; the germline J gene provides the rest. The rearrangement uses TRBV28 and TRBJ2-1; the D is unclear. CDR3 size: 14 residues. In germline, CDR1 is MDHEN, CDR2 SYDVKM. V lost 7 bases and J 7 bases, leaving 17 bases between the germline ends. CDR3: CASTQTASRNEQFF. The part of the CDR3 DNA that was read is TGTGCCAGCACTCAGACTGCGTCCCGAAATGAG.

At least ten counts were recorded for this clone. The read halts 3 residues ahead of the CDR3 end, with the missing end drawn from the germline J gene. V usage is TRBV19 and J usage is TRBJ2-2, with 8 bases that match TRBD2. V was clipped by 4 bases and J by 4 bases; unmatched bases: 11. Per germline, CDR1 LNHDA and CDR2 SQIVND (reference sequence). CDR3 length: 17 residues. CDR3 DNA (partial): TGTGCCAGTAGTAATAGCGGGACCCTACCGGGCACCGGGGAG. It yields the protein CASSNSGTLPGTGE. The whole CDR3 reads CASSNSGTLPGTGELFF.

This clone was observed many times. With the read ending 3 residues before the CDR3 end, the germline J gene is used to fill in that end. The V and J genes are TRBV5-1 and TRBJ1-2; TRBD1 is a possible D gene (6 bases). Trimming removed 7 bases at V and 6 bases at J, with 19 bases between. This CDR3 has 14 residues. The germline V gene encodes CDR1 SGHRS and CDR2 YFSETQ. The part of the CDR3 DNA that was read is TGCGCCAGCCGTTTTACGACAGGATTAAATGGC. This gives the protein CASRFTTGLNG. The complete CDR3 sequence is CASRFTTGLNGYTF.

This clone was seen many times. The DNA ends 3 residues before the CDR3 does, and the rest of the CDR3 is filled in from the germline J gene. The rearrangement joins TRBV29-1 to TRBJ1-1; 8 nucleotides align to TRBD1. Germline V CDR1 and CDR2: SQVTM, ANQGSEA. This CDR3 spans 13 amino acids. V gave up 7 bases and J gave up 4 bases; unmatched junction bases: 8. CDR3 DNA (partial): TGCAGCGCCCAGGACAGGGAGGGCACTGAA. Its translation is CSAQDREGTE. The whole CDR3 protein reads CSAQDREGTEAFF.

This clone was detected ten times or more. Read data end 3 residues before the CDR3 end; the end is taken from the germline J gene. The rearrangement uses TRBV20-1 and TRBJ1-1; D gene unclear. Germline values: CDR1 DFQATT, CDR2 SNEGSKA (reference sequence). The CDR3 sequence is 11 residues long. The CDR3 bases that were read are TGCAGCTTGGCCCCGAACACTGAA. Translated, it gives CSLAPNTE. The full-length CDR3 reads as CSLAPNTEAFF.

This clone was detected a few times. The sequenced fragment ends 3 residues before the CDR3 boundary, so the rest is inferred from the germline J gene. The chain uses TRBV13 and TRBJ2-4; D not certain. The CDR3 totals 11 residues. V lost 5 bases and J 5 bases, leaving 4 bases between the germline ends. The germline gives CDR1 PRHDT, CDR2 FYEKMQ (reference sequence). CDR3 sequence reads: CASSQENIQYF. The sequenced part of the CDR3 DNA is TGTGCCAGCAGCCAGGAAAACATT.

At least ten counts were recorded for this clone. The read ends 3 residues early relative to the CDR3; the germline J gene fills the gap. The rearrangement joins TRBV7-2 to TRBJ1-1, with TRBD1 as a possible D gene (6 bases). The CDR3 is 14 residues long. CDR1 is SGHTA and CDR2 is FQGNSA in the germline V gene. V was cut by 5 bases and J by 6 bases, with 16 bases left in between. Incomplete CDR3 DNA: TGTGCCAGCAGCCCTGACAGGCTTAGTGCTGAA. Translation: CASSPDRLSAE. The full-length CDR3 reads as CASSPDRLSAEAFF.

Many counts were recorded for this clone. The CDR3 end lies 3 residues beyond the end of the read and is filled in from the germline J gene. This chain connects TRBV4-2 to TRBJ1-2; TRBD1 matches at 8 bases. Germline lookup yields CDR1 LGHNA and CDR2 YNFKEQ. J gave up 4 bases and V 0 bases, and 7 bases lay outside the gene matches. The CDR3 extends over 16 amino acids. The CDR3 loop reads CASSQEVVGQAYGYTF. Incomplete CDR3 DNA: TGTGCCAGCAGCCAAGAGGTCGTGGGACAGGCCTATGGC.

This clone was picked up many times. The read is 3 residues too short to cover the CDR3 end, so that end is filled in from the germline J gene. The rearrangement joins TRBV12-5 to TRBJ1-1; D call uncertain. The CDR3 contains 10 residues. Per the germline V gene, CDR1 is LGHNT and CDR2 is FRNRAP. The CDR3 bases that were read are TGTGCTAGTGCCGGTCCTTCA. Protein product: CASAGPS. In full, the CDR3 is CASAGPSAFF.

Ten or more counts support this clone. The CDR3 end is not reached by the read, which stops 3 residues before it; the germline J gene fills it in. This chain uses TRBV2 with TRBJ2-3; D gene uncertain. The V end was cut by 1 base, the J end by 3 bases, with 5 bases between. The CDR3 consists of 13 residues. The V gene's germline CDR1 is SNHLY and CDR2 FYNNEI. The CDR3 reads CASSEGLTDTQYF. The CDR3 bases that were read are TGTGCCAGCAGTGAAGGGCTGACAGATACG.

This clone was seen many times. Here the CDR3 reads CASSLVPGVQSYEQYF. CDR3 DNA, as far as it was read: TGTGCCAGCAGCTTAGTCCCGGGGGTCCAGTCCTACGAG. The chain couples TRBV7-8 to TRBJ2-7; TRBD2 might be the D (6 bases). The read ends 3 residues early relative to the CDR3; the germline J gene fills the gap. Germline CDR1 reads SGHVS; CDR2 reads FQNEAQ. Trimming took 1 base from V and 1 from J, leaving 14 bases between them. This CDR3 contains 16 residues.

The table lists this clone with many counts. Read data end 3 residues before the CDR3 end; the end is taken from the germline J gene. The rearrangement links TRBV15 to TRBJ2-5; tentative D call: TRBD1 (6 bases). The CDR3 loop spans 14 amino acids. V lost 7 bases, J lost 2 bases, and 14 bases lay in between. The germline gives CDR1 LNHNV, CDR2 YYDKDF (reference sequence). The CDR3 here is CATTEDRRQETQYF. Incomplete CDR3 DNA: TGTGCCACCACTGAAGACAGGAGACAAGAGACC.

This clone was seen at least ten times. The read terminates 3 residues before the CDR3 end, so the remaining end is supplied by the germline J gene. This chain connects TRBV5-5 to TRBJ2-7; perhaps TRBD1 as D (6 bases). Germline CDR1 reads SGHKS; CDR2 reads YYEKEE (reference sequence). This CDR3 has 12 residues. The V and J ends lost 4 bases and 4 bases respectively, with 9 bases between them. The CDR3 loop is CASSLTGYEQYF. The sequenced CDR3 bases are TGTGCCAGCAGCCTGACAGGATACGAG.

This clone was recorded at least ten times. The missing CDR3 end, 3 residues past where the read stops, is filled in from the germline J gene. The chain has TRBV20-1 and TRBJ1-2; the D is unclear. The CDR3 covers 15 residues. From germline, CDR1 is DFQATT and CDR2 SNEGSKA (reference sequence). V lost 5 bases and J lost 2, with 18 bases in between. CDR3 DNA, as far as it was read: TGCAGTGCTCCAAAGACCGCGGGAACGAACTATGGC. Residues: CSAPKTAGTNYG. The complete CDR3 sequence is CSAPKTAGTNYGYTF.

This clone has ten or more counts. Coverage ceases 3 residues before the CDR3 finishes, and the germline J gene fills in the end. The rearrangement uses TRBV12-3 or TRBV12-4 and TRBJ2-1, with D hard to call. The CDR3 runs 11 residues. V shed 3 bases and J shed 5 bases, with 2 bases lying between them. The CDR3 DNA, read in part, is TGTGCCAGCAGTTTCAACAATGAG. Protein product: CASSFNNE. The complete CDR3 protein is CASSFNNEQFF.

In its sample, this clone was seen many times. The CDR3 end is not reached by the read, which stops 3 residues before it; the germline J gene fills it in. The chain uses TRBV2 and TRBJ2-5; 10 bases are shared with TRBD2. The CDR3 runs to 18 residues. Germline CDR1 and CDR2: SNHLY and FYNNEI. Germline trimming cut 3 bases from V and 0 bases from J; bases unmatched to any gene: 10. The sequenced part of the CDR3 DNA is TGTGCCAGCAGTGATTTGGGTAGGGGACTAGCGTACCAAGAGACC. Amino acid sequence: CASSDLGRGLAYQET. The complete CDR3 protein is CASSDLGRGLAYQETQYF.

This clone was observed at least ten times. The CDR3 goes on 3 residues after the read ends, and that part is filled in from the germline J gene. The chain couples TRBV30 to TRBJ2-5, with TRBD2 matching 7 bases. Germline loops: CDR1 GTSNPN, CDR2 SVGIG (reference sequence). This CDR3 comprises 15 residues. Trimming at V came to 0 bases and at J to 0 bases, leaving 4 bases not matched to a gene. The DNA read from the CDR3 is TGTGCCTGGAGTGTACTAGCGACATACCAAGAGACC. Amino acids: CAWSVLATYQET. The whole CDR3 region reads CAWSVLATYQETQYF.